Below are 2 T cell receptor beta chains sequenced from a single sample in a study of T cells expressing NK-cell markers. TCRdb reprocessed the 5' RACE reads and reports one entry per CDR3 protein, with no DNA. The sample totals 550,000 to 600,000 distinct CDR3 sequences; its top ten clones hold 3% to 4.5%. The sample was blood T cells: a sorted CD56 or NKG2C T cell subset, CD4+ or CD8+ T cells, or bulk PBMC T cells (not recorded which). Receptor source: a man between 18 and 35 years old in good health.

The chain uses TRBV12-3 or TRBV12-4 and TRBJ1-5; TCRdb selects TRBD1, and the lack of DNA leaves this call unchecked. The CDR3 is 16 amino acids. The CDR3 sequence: CASSVGQGVSNQPQHF.

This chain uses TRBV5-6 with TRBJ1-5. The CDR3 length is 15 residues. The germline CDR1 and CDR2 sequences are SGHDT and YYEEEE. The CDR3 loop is CASSFGGVSNQPQHF.